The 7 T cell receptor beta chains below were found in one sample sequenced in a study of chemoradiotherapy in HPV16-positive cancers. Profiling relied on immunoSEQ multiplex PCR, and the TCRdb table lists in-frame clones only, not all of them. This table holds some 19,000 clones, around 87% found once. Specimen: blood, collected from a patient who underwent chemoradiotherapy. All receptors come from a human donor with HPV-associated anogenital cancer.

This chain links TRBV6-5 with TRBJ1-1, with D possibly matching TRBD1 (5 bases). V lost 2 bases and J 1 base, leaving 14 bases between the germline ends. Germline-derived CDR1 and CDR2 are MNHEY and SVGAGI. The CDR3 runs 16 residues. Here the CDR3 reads CASSYARQRKNTEAFF. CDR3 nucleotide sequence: TGTGCCAGCAGTTACGCCAGACAGAGAAAGAACACTGAAGCTTTCTTT.

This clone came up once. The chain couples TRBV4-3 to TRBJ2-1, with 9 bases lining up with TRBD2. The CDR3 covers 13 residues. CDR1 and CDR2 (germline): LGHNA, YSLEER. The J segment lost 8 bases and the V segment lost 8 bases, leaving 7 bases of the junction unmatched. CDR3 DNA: TGCGCCAGCCGGGCGGGGGGGGTCGATGAGCAGTTCTTC. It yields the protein CASRAGGVDEQFF.

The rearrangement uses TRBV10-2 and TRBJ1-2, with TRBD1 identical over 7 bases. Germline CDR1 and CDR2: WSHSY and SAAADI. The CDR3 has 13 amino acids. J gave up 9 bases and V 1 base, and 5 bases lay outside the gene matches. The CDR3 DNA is TGCGCCAGCAGTGAGTTAGGGGGCGGAAGCTACACCTTC. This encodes CASSELGGGSYTF.

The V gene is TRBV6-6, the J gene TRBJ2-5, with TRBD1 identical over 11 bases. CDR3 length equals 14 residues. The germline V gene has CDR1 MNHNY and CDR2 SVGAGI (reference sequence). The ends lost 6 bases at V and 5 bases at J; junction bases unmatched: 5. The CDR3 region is CASRPGTGGETQYF. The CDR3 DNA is TGTGCCAGCAGACCCGGGACAGGGGGGGAGACCCAGTACTTC.

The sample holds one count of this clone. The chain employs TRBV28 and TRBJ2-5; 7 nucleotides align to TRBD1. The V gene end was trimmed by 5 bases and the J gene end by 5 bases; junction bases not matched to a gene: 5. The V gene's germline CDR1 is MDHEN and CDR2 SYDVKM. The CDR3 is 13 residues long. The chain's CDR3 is CASSRLDRETQYF. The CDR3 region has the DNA TGTGCCAGCAGTCGACTGGACAGGGAGACCCAGTACTTC.

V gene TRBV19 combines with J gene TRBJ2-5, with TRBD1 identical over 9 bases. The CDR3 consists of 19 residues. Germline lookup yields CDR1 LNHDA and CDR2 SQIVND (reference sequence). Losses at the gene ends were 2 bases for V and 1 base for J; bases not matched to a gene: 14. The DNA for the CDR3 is TGTGCCAGTAGTATAAAGGGACAGGGTTTTGGAGCGTTCCAAGAGACCCAGTACTTC. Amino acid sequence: CASSIKGQGFGAFQETQYF.

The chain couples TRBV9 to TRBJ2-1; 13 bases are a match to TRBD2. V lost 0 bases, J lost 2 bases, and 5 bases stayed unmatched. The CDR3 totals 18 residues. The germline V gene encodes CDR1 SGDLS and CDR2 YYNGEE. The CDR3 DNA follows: TGTGCCAGCAGCGTAGGTTCGGGACTAGCGGGAACCTACAATGAGCAGTTCTTC. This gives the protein CASSVGSGLAGTYNEQFF.